Given below is one T cell receptor beta chain in context. The sample originates from a study of blood T cell repertoires in COVID-19. Study details: Nucleic acid was either cDNA or gDNA, and it came from T cells, B-cell-depleted T cells, or PBMCs.

Repertoires were generated with immunoSEQ multiplex PCR, while TCRdb's copy carries only in-frame clones and drops some. Seen here are more than 150,000 clones, roughly 87% observed once, and the top ten hold approximately 2.1%. Germline CDR1 and CDR2: SGHTA and FQGNSA. Germline trimming cut 0 bases from V and 2 bases from J; bases unmatched to any gene: 7. The CDR3 totals 17 residues. This chain joins TRBV7-2 and TRBJ1-3; TRBD1 matches 7 bases. The origin of this receptor is a woman aged 30 to 39 who had recovered from COVID-19. Material for sequencing was PBMCs or T cells enriched from blood (not recorded which). The chain's CDR3 is CASSLASQGGTGNTIYF. Written as DNA, the CDR3 is TGTGCCAGCAGCTTAGCCAGCCAAGGGGGCACTGGAAACACCATATATTTT.